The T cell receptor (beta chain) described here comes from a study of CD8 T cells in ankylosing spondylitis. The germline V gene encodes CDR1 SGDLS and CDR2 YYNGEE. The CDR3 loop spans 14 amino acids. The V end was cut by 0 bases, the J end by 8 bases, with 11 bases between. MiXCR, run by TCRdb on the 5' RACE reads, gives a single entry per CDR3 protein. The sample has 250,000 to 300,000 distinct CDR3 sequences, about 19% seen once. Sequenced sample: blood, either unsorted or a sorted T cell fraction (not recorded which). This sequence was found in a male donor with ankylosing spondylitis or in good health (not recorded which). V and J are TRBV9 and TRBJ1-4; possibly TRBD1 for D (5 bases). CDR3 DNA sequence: TGTGCCAGCAGCGTAGGCGGGGCTCAAGAAAAACTGTTTTTT. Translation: CASSVGGAQEKLFF.